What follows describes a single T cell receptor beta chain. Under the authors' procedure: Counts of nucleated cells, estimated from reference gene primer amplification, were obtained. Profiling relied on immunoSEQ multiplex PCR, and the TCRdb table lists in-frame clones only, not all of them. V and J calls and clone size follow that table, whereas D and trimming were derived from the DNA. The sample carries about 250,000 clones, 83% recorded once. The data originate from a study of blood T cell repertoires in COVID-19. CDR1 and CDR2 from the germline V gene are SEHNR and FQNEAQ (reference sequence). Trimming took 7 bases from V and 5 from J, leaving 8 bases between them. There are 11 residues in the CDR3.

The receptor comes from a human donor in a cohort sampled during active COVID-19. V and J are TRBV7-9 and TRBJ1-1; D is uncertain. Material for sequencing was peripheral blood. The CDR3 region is CASTSGTEAFF. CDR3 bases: TGTGCCAGCACCTCCGGGACTGAAGCTTTCTTT.